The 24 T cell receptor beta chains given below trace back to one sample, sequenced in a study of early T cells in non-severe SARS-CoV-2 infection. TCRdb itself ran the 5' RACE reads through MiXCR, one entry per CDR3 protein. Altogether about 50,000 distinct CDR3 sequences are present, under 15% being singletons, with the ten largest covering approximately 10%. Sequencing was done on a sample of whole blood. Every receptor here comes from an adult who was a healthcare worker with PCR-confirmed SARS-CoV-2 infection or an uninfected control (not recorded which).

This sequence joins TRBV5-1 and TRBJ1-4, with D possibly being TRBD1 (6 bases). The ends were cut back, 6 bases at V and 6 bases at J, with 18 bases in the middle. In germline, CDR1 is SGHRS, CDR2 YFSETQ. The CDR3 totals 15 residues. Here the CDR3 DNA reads TGCGCCAGCAAGTTCTTTGGACAGCCGGATGAAAAACTGTTTTTT. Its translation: CASKFFGQPDEKLFF.

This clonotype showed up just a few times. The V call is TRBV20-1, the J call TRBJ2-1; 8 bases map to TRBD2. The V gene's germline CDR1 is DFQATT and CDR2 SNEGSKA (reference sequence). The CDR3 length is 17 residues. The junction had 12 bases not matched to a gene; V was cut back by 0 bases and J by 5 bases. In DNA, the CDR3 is TGCAGTGCTAGAGACCGAGTATTAGCGGGATCCCACAATGAGCAGTTCTTC. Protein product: CSARDRVLAGSHNEQFF.

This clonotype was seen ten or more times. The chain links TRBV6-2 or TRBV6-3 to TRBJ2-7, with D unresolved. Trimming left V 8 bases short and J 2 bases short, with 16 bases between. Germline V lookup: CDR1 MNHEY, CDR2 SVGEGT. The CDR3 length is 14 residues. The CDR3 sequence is CASRPVRVAYEQYF. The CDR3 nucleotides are TGTGCCAGCCGCCCGGTTAGGGTCGCCTACGAGCAGTACTTC.

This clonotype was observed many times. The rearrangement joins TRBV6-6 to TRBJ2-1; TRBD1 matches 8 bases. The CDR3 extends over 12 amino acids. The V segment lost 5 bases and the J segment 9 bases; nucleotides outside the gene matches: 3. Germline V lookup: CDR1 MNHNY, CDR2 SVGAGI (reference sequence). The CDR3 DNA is TGTGCCAGCAGTACCACAGGGGGTGAGCAGTTCTTC. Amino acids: CASSTTGGEQFF.

The CDR3 nucleotides are TGTGCCAGCAGGGACAGGTTTAACACTGAAGCTTTCTTT. Translation: CASRDRFNTEAFF. The chain has TRBV6-1 and TRBJ1-1; 7 bases agree with TRBD1. V trimming: 6 bases; J trimming: 2 bases; junction bases outside the gene matches: 3. CDR3 length equals 13 residues. In germline, CDR1 is MNHNS, CDR2 SASEGT.

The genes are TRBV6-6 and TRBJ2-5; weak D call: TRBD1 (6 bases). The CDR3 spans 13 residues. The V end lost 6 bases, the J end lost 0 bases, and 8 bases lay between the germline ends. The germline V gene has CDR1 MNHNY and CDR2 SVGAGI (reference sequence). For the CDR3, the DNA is TGTGCCAGCAGCTACAGGGACCAAGAGACCCAGTACTTC. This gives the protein CASSYRDQETQYF.

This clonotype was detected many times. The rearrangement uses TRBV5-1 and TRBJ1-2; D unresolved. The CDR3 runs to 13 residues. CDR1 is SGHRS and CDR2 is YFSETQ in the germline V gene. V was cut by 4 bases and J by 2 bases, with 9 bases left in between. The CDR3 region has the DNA TGCGCCAGCAGCGTGGACGGCAACTATGGCTACACCTTC. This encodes CASSVDGNYGYTF.

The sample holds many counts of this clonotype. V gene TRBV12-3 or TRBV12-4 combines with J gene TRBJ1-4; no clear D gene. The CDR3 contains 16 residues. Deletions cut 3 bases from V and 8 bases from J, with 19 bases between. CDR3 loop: CASSFTREGREEKLFF. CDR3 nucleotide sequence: TGTGCCAGCAGTTTCACTAGGGAGGGCAGAGAGGAAAAACTGTTTTTT.

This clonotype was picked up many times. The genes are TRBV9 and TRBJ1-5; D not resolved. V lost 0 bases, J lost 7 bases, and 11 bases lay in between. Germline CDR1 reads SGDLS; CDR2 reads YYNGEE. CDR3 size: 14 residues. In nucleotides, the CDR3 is TGTGCCAGCAGCGTAGAAGAGGCTGGACAGCCCCAGCATTTT. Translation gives CASSVEEAGQPQHF.

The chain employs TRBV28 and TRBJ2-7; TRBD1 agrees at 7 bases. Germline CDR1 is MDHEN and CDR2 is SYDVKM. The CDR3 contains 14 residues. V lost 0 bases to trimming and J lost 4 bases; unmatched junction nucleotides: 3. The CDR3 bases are TGTGCCAGCAGTTTATGGGGGACAGTTTACGAGCAGTACTTC. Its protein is CASSLWGTVYEQYF.

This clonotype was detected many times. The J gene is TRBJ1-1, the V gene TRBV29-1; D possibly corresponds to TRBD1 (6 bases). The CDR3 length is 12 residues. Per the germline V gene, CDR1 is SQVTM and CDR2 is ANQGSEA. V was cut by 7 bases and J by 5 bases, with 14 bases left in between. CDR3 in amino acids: CSAKQGRTEAFF. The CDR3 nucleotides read TGCAGCGCTAAACAGGGACGGACTGAAGCTTTCTTT.

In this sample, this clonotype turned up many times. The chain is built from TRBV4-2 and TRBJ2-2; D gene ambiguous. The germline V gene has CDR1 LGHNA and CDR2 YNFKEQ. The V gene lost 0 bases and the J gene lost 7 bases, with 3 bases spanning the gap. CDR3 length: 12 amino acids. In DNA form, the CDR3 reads TGTGCCAGCAGCCAAGACATCGGGGAGCTGTTTTTT. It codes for CASSQDIGELFF.

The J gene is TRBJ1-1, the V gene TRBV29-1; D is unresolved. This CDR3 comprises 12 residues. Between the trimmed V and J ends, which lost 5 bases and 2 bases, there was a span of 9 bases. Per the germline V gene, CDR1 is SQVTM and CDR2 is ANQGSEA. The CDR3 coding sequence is TGCAGCGTTCGAGGAGCCAACACTGAAGCTTTCTTT. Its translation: CSVRGANTEAFF.

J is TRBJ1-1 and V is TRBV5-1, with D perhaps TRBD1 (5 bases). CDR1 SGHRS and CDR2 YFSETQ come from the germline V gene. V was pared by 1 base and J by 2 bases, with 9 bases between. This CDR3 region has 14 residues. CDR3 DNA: TGCGCCAGCAGCTTGAACAGGTTTAACACTGAAGCTTTCTTT. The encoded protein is CASSLNRFNTEAFF.

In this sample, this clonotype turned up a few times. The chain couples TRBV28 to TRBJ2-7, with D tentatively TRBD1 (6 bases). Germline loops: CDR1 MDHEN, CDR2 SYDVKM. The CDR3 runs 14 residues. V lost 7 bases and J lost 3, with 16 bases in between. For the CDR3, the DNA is TGTGCCAGCATTCAGACGGACAGACGCTACGAGCAGTACTTC. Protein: CASIQTDRRYEQYF. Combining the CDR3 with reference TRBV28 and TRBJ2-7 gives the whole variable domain DVKVTQSSRYLVKRTGEKVFLECVQDMDHENMFWYRQDPGLGLRLIYFSYDVKMKEKGDIPEGYSVSREKKERFSLILESASTNQTSMYLCASIQTDRRYEQYFGPGTRLTVT.

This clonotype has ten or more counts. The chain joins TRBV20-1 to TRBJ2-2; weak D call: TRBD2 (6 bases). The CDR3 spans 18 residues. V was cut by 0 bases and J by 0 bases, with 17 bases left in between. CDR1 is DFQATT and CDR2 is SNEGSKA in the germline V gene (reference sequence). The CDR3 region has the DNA TGCAGTGCTAGAGACAGATTCCCACCGGGAGCGAACACCGGGGAGCTGTTTTTT. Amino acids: CSARDRFPPGANTGELFF.

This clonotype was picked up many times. The CDR3 region is CSARDGSASYNEQFF. CDR3 coding DNA: TGCAGTGCTAGAGATGGGAGCGCGTCCTACAATGAGCAGTTCTTC. This chain uses TRBV20-1 with TRBJ2-1, with D possibly matching TRBD2 (5 bases). Looked up from germline, CDR1 is DFQATT and CDR2 is SNEGSKA (reference sequence). This CDR3 has 15 amino acids. Between the trimmed V and J ends, which lost 0 bases and 1 base, there was a span of 10 bases.

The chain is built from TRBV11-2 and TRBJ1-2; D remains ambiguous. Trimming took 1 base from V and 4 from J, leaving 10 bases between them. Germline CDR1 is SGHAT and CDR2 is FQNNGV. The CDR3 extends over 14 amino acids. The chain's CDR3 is CASSLVVEVYGYTF. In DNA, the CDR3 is TGTGCCAGCAGCTTAGTTGTCGAGGTCTATGGCTACACCTTC.

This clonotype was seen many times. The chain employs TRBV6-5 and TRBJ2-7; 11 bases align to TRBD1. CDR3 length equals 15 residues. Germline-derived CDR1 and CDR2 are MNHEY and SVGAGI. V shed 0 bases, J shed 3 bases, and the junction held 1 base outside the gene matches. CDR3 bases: TGTGCCAGCAGTTACTCCGGGACAGGGGGCTACGAGCAGTACTTC. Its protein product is CASSYSGTGGYEQYF.

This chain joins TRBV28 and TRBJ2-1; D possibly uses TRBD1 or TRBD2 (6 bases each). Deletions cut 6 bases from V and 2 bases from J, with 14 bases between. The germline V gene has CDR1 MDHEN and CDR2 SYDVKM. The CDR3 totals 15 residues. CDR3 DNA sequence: TGTGCCAGCAGCCAAGGGGGAGGTCCCTACAATGAGCAGTTCTTC. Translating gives CASSQGGGPYNEQFF.

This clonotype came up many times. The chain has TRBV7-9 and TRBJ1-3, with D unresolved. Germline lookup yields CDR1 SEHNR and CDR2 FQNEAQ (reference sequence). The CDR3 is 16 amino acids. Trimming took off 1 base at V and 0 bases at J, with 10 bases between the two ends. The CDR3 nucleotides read TGTGCCAGCAGCTTAGACGGGCAACTCTCTGGAAACACCATATATTTT. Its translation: CASSLDGQLSGNTIYF.

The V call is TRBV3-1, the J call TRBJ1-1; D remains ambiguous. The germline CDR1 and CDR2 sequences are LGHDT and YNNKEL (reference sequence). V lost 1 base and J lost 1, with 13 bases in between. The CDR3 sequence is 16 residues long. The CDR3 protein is CASSQVPRVGNTEAFF. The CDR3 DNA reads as TGTGCCAGCAGCCAAGTCCCAAGGGTGGGGAACACTGAAGCTTTCTTT.

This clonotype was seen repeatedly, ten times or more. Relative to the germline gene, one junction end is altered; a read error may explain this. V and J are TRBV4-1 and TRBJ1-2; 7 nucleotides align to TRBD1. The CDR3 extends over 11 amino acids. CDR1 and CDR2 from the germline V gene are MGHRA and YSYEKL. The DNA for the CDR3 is TGCGCCAGCAGCCACAGTAGGGACAGAGTCTTC. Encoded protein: CASSHSRDRVF.

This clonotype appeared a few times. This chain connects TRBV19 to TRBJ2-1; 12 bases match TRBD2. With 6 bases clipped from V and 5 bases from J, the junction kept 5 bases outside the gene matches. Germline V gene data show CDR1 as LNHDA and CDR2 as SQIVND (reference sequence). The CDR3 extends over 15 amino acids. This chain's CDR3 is CASSSSGGEDNEQFF. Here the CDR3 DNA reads TGTGCCAGTAGCTCTAGCGGGGGGGAGGACAATGAGCAGTTCTTC.